This paragraph reports one TCR beta chain. Measured with immunoSEQ multiplex PCR; TCRdb has only the in-frame clones, and not every one. The profile covers about 14,000 clones, with roughly 88% appearing a single time and about 2.8% taken by the ten largest. This entry belongs to a study of blood T cell repertoires in COVID-19. For the study at large: The study drew acute and convalescent COVID-19 samples from the United States, Italy and Spain. PBMCs, B-cell-depleted T cells, or T cells were the source of the cDNA or gDNA that made up the material.

The CDR3 length is 11 residues. Trimming removed 3 bases from V and 4 bases from J, with 3 bases in between. Germline CDR1 reads LNHDA; CDR2 reads SQIVND (reference sequence). Material for sequencing was peripheral blood. The source is a human donor in a cohort sampled during active COVID-19. The chain employs TRBV19 and TRBJ1-2; no definite D call. The CDR3 nucleotides read TGTGCCAGTAGTATTCTCTATGGCTACACCTTC. Residues: CASSILYGYTF.